This record concerns one TCR beta chain sequence. Some clones are missing from TCRdb's copy, which holds only in-frame ones; the method was immunoSEQ multiplex PCR. The sample yields 250,000 or so clones, 65% to 85% seen once. The germline CDR1 and CDR2 sequences are LNHNV and YYDKDF (reference sequence). The germline V and J ends were trimmed by 0 bases and 9 bases, with 3 bases remaining between them. This CDR3 has 12 amino acids. This entry is derived from a study of blood T cell repertoires in COVID-19. This sequence originates from a man in his forties or fifties who had recovered from COVID-19. The sample consisted of PBMCs or T cells enriched from blood (not recorded which). The chain couples TRBV15 to TRBJ1-6; D gene uncertain. CDR3 in DNA: TGTGCCACCAGCAGAGATAGTTCACCCCTCCACTTT. It codes for CATSRDSSPLHF.